The next 5 T cell receptor beta chains were all read from a single sample in a study of T cell repertoires in cytomegalovirus infection. These receptors have no known antigen. TCRdb called the reads again in MiXCR, with one record for every CDR3 protein. The table includes roughly 80,000 distinct CDR3 sequences, about 24% detected once. The specimen comprised CD8+ T cells from cultured PBMCs, sampled from culture after CMV antigen stimulation. These receptors all come from a human donor in good health (CMV status not recorded). Some clones in this sample may be carry-over from other donors' samples.

Only a few counts were recorded for this clonotype. J is TRBJ2-1 and V is TRBV28; perhaps TRBD1 as D (5 bases). V was trimmed by 2 bases and J by 2 bases, leaving 10 bases between them. In germline, CDR1 is MDHEN, CDR2 SYDVKM. The CDR3 contains 15 residues. The CDR3 spells CASSLPRATYNEQFF. The CDR3 nucleotides read TGTGCCAGCAGTTTACCCAGGGCAACCTACAATGAGCAGTTCTTC.

This clonotype was seen at least ten times. J is TRBJ2-5 and V is TRBV6-6; 14 bases map to TRBD2. Germline V gene sequence: CDR1 MNHNY, CDR2 SVGAGI (reference sequence). The CDR3 has 14 residues. Unmatched junction bases numbered 2, after V lost 6 bases and J lost 5 bases. Here the CDR3 DNA reads TGTGCCAGCAGCTGGACTAGCGGGGGGGAGACCCAGTACTTC. Protein sequence: CASSWTSGGETQYF.

The DNA for the CDR3 is TGTGCCAGCAGTAAGGGGGTCCGTATTTCTGGACAGGGGGCCAGAAACTATGGCTACACCTTC. Protein sequence: CASSKGVRISGQGARNYGYTF. The chain links TRBV6-1 to TRBJ1-2; 11 bases align to TRBD1. The CDR3 loop spans 21 amino acids. The V gene's germline CDR1 is MNHNS and CDR2 SASEGT. The junction had 22 bases not matched to a gene; V was cut back by 5 bases and J by 2 bases.

The rearrangement links TRBV6-2 or TRBV6-3 to TRBJ2-3; D perhaps matches TRBD1 (6 bases). Deletions cut 2 bases from V and 4 bases from J, with 16 bases between. Per germline, CDR1 MNHEY and CDR2 SVGEGT. The CDR3 contains 16 residues. The CDR3, as DNA: TGTGCCAGCAGTTACGGTCGGACAGCATTGGCAGATACGCAGTATTTT. As protein: CASSYGRTALADTQYF.

The gene calls are TRBV12-3 or TRBV12-4 and TRBJ2-3, with 8 bases aligning to TRBD2. With 3 bases clipped from V and 0 bases from J, the junction kept 5 bases outside the gene matches. CDR3 length equals 16 residues. CDR3 in amino acids: CASSLGGGGSTDTQYF. The CDR3 nucleotides are TGTGCCAGCAGTTTGGGCGGCGGGGGGAGCACAGATACGCAGTATTTT.